This T cell receptor beta chain is from a study of blood T cell repertoires in COVID-19. In the study overall: COVID-19 samples collected from the United States, Italy and Spain covered acute and convalescent phases. In each case, the material was cDNA or gDNA derived from T cells, B-cell-depleted T cells, or PBMCs.

In the original analysis: Nucleated cell number was recorded as an estimate derived from reference gene primer amplification. Profiled with immunoSEQ multiplex PCR; TCRdb holds only in-frame clones, not every one. V and J calls and clone size are as listed in that table; D and trimming were resolved from the DNA. The sample gives 150,000 to 200,000 clones, 86% of which show up once; roughly 8% is in the top ten. Germline loops: CDR1 SQVTM, CDR2 ANQGSEA. The V segment lost 5 bases and the J segment 15 bases; nucleotides outside the gene matches: 5. This CDR3 is built from 10 residues. The chain combines TRBV29-1 with TRBJ2-1; 9 bases align to TRBD1. The receptor's source is a man aged 55 to 70 with acute or convalescent COVID-19. Sample: peripheral blood. CDR3 amino acids: CSVYRGRAFF. The CDR3 DNA reads as TGCAGCGTTTACAGGGGGCGGGCGTTCTTC.